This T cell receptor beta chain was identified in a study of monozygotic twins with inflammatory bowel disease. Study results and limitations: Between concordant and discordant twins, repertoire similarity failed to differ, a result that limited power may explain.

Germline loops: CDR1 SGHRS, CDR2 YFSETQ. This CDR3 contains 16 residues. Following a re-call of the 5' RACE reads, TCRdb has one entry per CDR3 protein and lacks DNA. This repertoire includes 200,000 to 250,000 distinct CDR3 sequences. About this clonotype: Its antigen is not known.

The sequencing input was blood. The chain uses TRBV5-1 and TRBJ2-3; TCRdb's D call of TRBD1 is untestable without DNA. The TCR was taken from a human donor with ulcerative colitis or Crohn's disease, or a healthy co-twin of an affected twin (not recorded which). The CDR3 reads CASSFGRGVITDTQYF.